The next 26 T cell receptor beta chains were all read from a single sample in a study of blood T cell repertoires in COVID-19. Assay: immunoSEQ multiplex PCR; the TCRdb copy retains only in-frame clones and omits some. The repertoire holds 150,000 or so clones, approximately 83% seen once, with 8% in the top ten. Material: peripheral blood. These TCRs come from a woman aged 55-75 years with COVID-19, enrolled during active disease.

The genes are TRBV9 and TRBJ2-6, with no clear D. V shed 1 base and J shed 0 bases, with 8 bases lying between them. The CDR3 is 16 residues long. CDR1 is SGDLS, CDR2 YYNGEE, per germline. CDR3 in amino acids: CASSVYQSSGANVLTF. DNA for the CDR3: TGTGCCAGCAGCGTATATCAGTCCTCTGGGGCCAACGTCCTGACTTTC.

The V gene is TRBV7-9, the J gene TRBJ2-7; TRBD1 is a possible D gene (6 bases). V was clipped by 5 bases and J by 5 bases, with 16 bases between them. Germline V lookup: CDR1 SEHNR, CDR2 FQNEAQ (reference sequence). The CDR3 has 14 amino acids. The CDR3 DNA reads TGTGCCAGCAGCATCGGACAGCCGCGCGACGAGCAGTACTTC. This translates into CASSIGQPRDEQYF.

The CDR3 bases are TGTGCTAGTGGCCGAAATACAGGGACGGCTGAAGCTTTCTTT. Translating gives CASGRNTGTAEAFF. The gene calls are TRBV12-5 and TRBJ1-1, with D possibly TRBD1 on 6 matching bases. The length of the CDR3 is 14 residues. Trimming cost V 6 bases and J 6 bases, with 17 bases left between them. The germline CDR1 and CDR2 sequences are LGHNT and FRNRAP.

This chain connects TRBV7-2 to TRBJ1-2; 8 bases match TRBD1. The CDR3 loop spans 15 amino acids. J was trimmed by 2 bases and V by 5 bases; bases with no gene match: 7. CDR1 SGHTA and CDR2 FQGNSA come from the germline V gene. CDR3 sequence reads: CASSATGGPNYGYTF. Written as DNA, the CDR3 is TGTGCCAGCAGCGCTACAGGGGGTCCAAACTATGGCTACACCTTC.

The rearrangement uses TRBV19 and TRBJ1-2; TRBD1 aligns across 8 bases. J lost 2 bases, V lost 5 bases, and 4 bases had no gene match. The CDR3 is made up of 14 amino acids. CDR1 is LNHDA and CDR2 is SQIVND in the germline V gene (reference sequence). CDR3 in DNA: TGTGCCAGTAGTCAAAGACAGGGGAACTATGGCTACACCTTC. Protein sequence: CASSQRQGNYGYTF. Using reference TRBV19 and TRBJ1-2 for the parts outside the CDR3, the full variable domain is DGGITQSPKYLFRKEGQNVTLSCEQNLNHDAMYWYRQDPGQGLRLIYYSQIVNDFQKGDIAEGYSVSREKKESFPLTVTSAQKNPTAFYLCASSQRQGNYGYTFGSGTRLTVV.

The rearrangement links TRBV7-9 to TRBJ1-1; D perhaps matches TRBD1 (6 bases). The V gene's germline CDR1 is SEHNR and CDR2 FQNEAQ (reference sequence). This CDR3 contains 14 residues. V gave up 2 bases and J gave up 1 base, with 8 bases separating them. The CDR3 spells CASSLLDRNTEAFF. The DNA of the CDR3 is TGTGCCAGCAGCTTACTGGACAGGAACACTGAAGCTTTCTTT. The full variable domain, completed using reference TRBV7-9 and TRBJ1-1, is DTGVSQNPRHKITKRGQNVTFRCDPISEHNRLYWYRQTLGQGPEFLTYFQNEAQLEKSRLLSDRFSAERPKGSFSTLEIQRTEQGDSAMYLCASSLLDRNTEAFFGQGTRLTVV.

The CDR3 is CASSPGDARRAFF. The CDR3 nucleotides read TGTGCCAGCAGTCCGGGGGACGCTCGACGAGCTTTCTTT. The chain joins TRBV7-3 to TRBJ1-1, with a weak D call TRBD1 (5 bases). V dropped 6 bases and J dropped 10 bases, with 18 bases sitting between them. Germline V gives CDR1 SGHTA, CDR2 FQGTGA. The CDR3 sequence is 13 residues long.

This CDR3 is CASSLGWGRKTEAFF. The CDR3 DNA sequence: TGTGCCAGCAGCTTGGGGTGGGGGAGGAAGACTGAAGCTTTCTTT. The V gene is TRBV5-6, the J gene TRBJ1-1; a weak D match, TRBD1 (5 bases). CDR1 is SGHDT and CDR2 is YYEEEE in the germline V gene. V lost 0 bases and J lost 5, with 14 bases in between. This CDR3 is built from 15 residues.

The chain carries TRBV27 and TRBJ1-5, with no clear D. The CDR3 runs 15 residues. With 9 bases removed from V and 0 bases from J, the gap between germline ends came to 15 bases. The germline gives CDR1 MNHEY, CDR2 SMNVEV (reference sequence). CDR3: CASTRRAYSNQPQHF. CDR3 bases: TGTGCCAGTACGAGGAGGGCCTATAGCAATCAGCCCCAGCATTTT.

V and J are TRBV7-9 and TRBJ2-7; 7 bases are a match to TRBD1. Germline V CDR1 and CDR2: SEHNR, FQNEAQ (reference sequence). The CDR3 totals 14 residues. Losses at the gene ends were 5 bases for V and 0 bases for J; bases not matched to a gene: 4. The CDR3 nucleotides read TGTGCCAGCAGCGGACAGGAGAGCTCCTACGAGCAGTACTTC. Protein product: CASSGQESSYEQYF. Filled out from reference TRBV7-9 and TRBJ2-7, the complete variable domain reads DTGVSQNPRHKITKRGQNVTFRCDPISEHNRLYWYRQTLGQGPEFLTYFQNEAQLEKSRLLSDRFSAERPKGSFSTLEIQRTEQGDSAMYLCASSGQESSYEQYFGPGTRLTVT.

This chain uses TRBV6-5 with TRBJ1-2; D might be TRBD1 (5 bases). This CDR3 spans 15 amino acids. V was clipped by 4 bases and J by 0 bases, with 12 bases between them. Germline CDR1 reads MNHEY; CDR2 reads SVGAGI. CDR3 region: CASSLTPGSNYGYTF. The CDR3 DNA reads TGTGCCAGCAGTTTAACCCCAGGGTCTAACTATGGCTACACCTTC.

This chain uses TRBV5-1 with TRBJ1-1, with a weak D call TRBD1 (5 bases). The CDR3 covers 15 residues. The germline gives CDR1 SGHRS, CDR2 YFSETQ. V was trimmed by 2 bases and J by 1 base, leaving 12 bases between them. Here the CDR3 reads CASSFTGLKNTEAFF. DNA of the CDR3: TGCGCCAGCAGCTTTACAGGATTAAAGAACACTGAAGCTTTCTTT.

The V gene is TRBV18, the J gene TRBJ2-5; D uncertain. Trimming took 0 bases from V and 2 from J, leaving 4 bases between them. CDR3 length equals 13 residues. CDR1 and CDR2 from the germline V gene are KGHSH and LQKENI. Here the CDR3 DNA reads TGTGCCAGCTCACCACCGGAGCAAGAGACCCAGTACTTC. This codes for CASSPPEQETQYF.

The chain is built from TRBV5-4 and TRBJ2-5, with TRBD1 as a possible D gene (6 bases). This CDR3 is built from 14 residues. Germline V gives CDR1 SGHNT, CDR2 YYREEE (reference sequence). V lost 4 bases to trimming and J lost 2 bases, with 12 bases between them. This chain's CDR3 is CASSGRGGQETQYF. The CDR3 region has the DNA TGTGCCAGCAGCGGACGAGGGGGACAAGAGACCCAGTACTTC.

The chain combines TRBV2 with TRBJ1-2; 8 bases fit TRBD1. The CDR3 consists of 13 residues. Per the germline V gene, CDR1 is SNHLY and CDR2 is FYNNEI. V lost 6 bases and J lost 3; bases outside the gene matches: 3. CDR3 DNA sequence: TGTGCCAGCAGCTACAGGGGGGACTATGGCTACACCTTC. It translates to CASSYRGDYGYTF.

V gene TRBV2 combines with J gene TRBJ1-2; 9 bases map to TRBD1. In germline, CDR1 is SNHLY, CDR2 FYNNEI. There are 14 residues in the CDR3. V lost 6 bases to trimming and J lost 2 bases; unmatched junction nucleotides: 4. The CDR3 sequence: CASSRQGGNYGYTF. CDR3 sequence (DNA): TGTGCCAGCAGCCGACAGGGGGGGAACTATGGCTACACCTTC.

The chain carries TRBV11-2 and TRBJ2-3, with D uncertain. This CDR3 is built from 16 residues. V lost 2 bases, J lost 0 bases, and 12 bases lay in between. The germline gives CDR1 SGHAT, CDR2 FQNNGV. CDR3 amino acids: CASSLSQLTSTDTQYF. The CDR3 DNA reads TGTGCCAGCAGCTTATCACAGCTTACAAGCACAGATACGCAGTATTTT.

This clone has a single count. J is TRBJ1-1 and V is TRBV9; TRBD1 is a possible D gene (6 bases). V was clipped by 4 bases and J by 4 bases, with 11 bases between them. CDR3 length: 13 amino acids. The V gene's germline CDR1 is SGDLS and CDR2 YYNGEE. The CDR3 DNA reads as TGTGCCAGCAGCTTAACAGGGCTCACTGAAGCTTTCTTT. Translation: CASSLTGLTEAFF.

J is TRBJ1-1 and V is TRBV6-6; possibly TRBD1 for D (5 bases). Germline V lookup: CDR1 MNHNY, CDR2 SVGAGI (reference sequence). V was pared by 2 bases and J by 4 bases, with 14 bases between. CDR3 length equals 15 residues. The CDR3 sequence is CASSYLAGRGTEAFF. CDR3 DNA sequence: TGTGCCAGCAGTTACCTGGCAGGGCGGGGCACTGAAGCTTTCTTT.

The V call is TRBV5-4, the J call TRBJ1-6, with 8 bases lining up with TRBD1. Trimming took 2 bases from V and 4 from J; bases not matched to a gene: 8. CDR3 size: 17 residues. Germline V lookup: CDR1 SGHNT, CDR2 YYREEE (reference sequence). Here the CDR3 reads CASSLAPGQAYNSPLHF. The CDR3 coding sequence is TGTGCCAGCAGCTTAGCACCGGGACAGGCTTATAATTCACCCCTCCACTTT.

The genes are TRBV6-2 or TRBV6-3 and TRBJ2-3, with 8 bases aligning to TRBD2. Germline CDR1 and CDR2: MNHEY and SVGEGT. The ends lost 2 bases at V and 3 bases at J; junction bases unmatched: 1. This CDR3 has 14 residues. This CDR3 reads CASSYGLATDTQYF. The CDR3 nucleotides read TGTGCCAGCAGTTACGGACTAGCTACAGATACGCAGTATTTT.

This clone was detected once. The chain is built from TRBV19 and TRBJ2-6, with D perhaps matching TRBD1 (5 bases). CDR1 is LNHDA, CDR2 SQIVND, per germline (reference sequence). The CDR3 is made up of 15 amino acids. Trimming stripped 3 bases from V and 0 bases from J, with 6 bases between. CDR3 loop: CASSIGASGANVLTF. CDR3 coding DNA: TGTGCCAGTAGTATTGGGGCCTCTGGGGCCAACGTCCTGACTTTC.

The chain recombines TRBV7-9 with TRBJ2-1; a weak D match, TRBD1 (6 bases). The CDR3 loop spans 14 amino acids. Per the germline V gene, CDR1 is SEHNR and CDR2 is FQNEAQ (reference sequence). With 5 bases removed from V and 8 bases from J, the gap between germline ends came to 16 bases. CDR3 DNA: TGTGCCAGCAGCGGCCGTATCAACAGGGATGAGCAGTTCTTC. Translated, it gives CASSGRINRDEQFF. Looking up the rest from reference TRBV7-9 and TRBJ2-1 gives the full variable domain: DTGVSQNPRHKITKRGQNVTFRCDPISEHNRLYWYRQTLGQGPEFLTYFQNEAQLEKSRLLSDRFSAERPKGSFSTLEIQRTEQGDSAMYLCASSGRINRDEQFFGPGTRLTVL.

The V gene is TRBV19, the J gene TRBJ1-5; 10 bases are shared with TRBD1. The J segment lost 4 bases and the V segment lost 9 bases, leaving 6 bases of the junction unmatched. This CDR3 is 14 amino acids long. Per germline, CDR1 LNHDA and CDR2 SQIVND (reference sequence). Here the CDR3 DNA reads TGTGCCAGCTCTGGACAGGGGGGGAATCAGCCCCAGCATTTT. Its translation: CASSGQGGNQPQHF.

The chain has TRBV5-1 and TRBJ1-4; no reliable D call. With 2 bases removed from V and 8 bases from J, the gap between germline ends came to 10 bases. The CDR3 sequence is 13 residues long. Per germline, CDR1 SGHRS and CDR2 YFSETQ. DNA of the CDR3: TGCGCCAGCAGCTTTCGTGGCGGGGAAAAACTGTTTTTT. Encoded protein: CASSFRGGEKLFF. Complete variable domain (other parts from reference TRBV5-1 and TRBJ1-4): KAGVTQTPRYLIKTRGQQVTLSCSPISGHRSVSWYQQTPGQGLQFLFEYFSETQRNKGNFPGRFSGRQFSNSRSEMNVSTLELGDSALYLCASSFRGGEKLFFGSGTQLSVL.

The rearrangement joins TRBV18 to TRBJ1-1; TRBD1 matches 8 bases. CDR1 and CDR2 (germline): KGHSH, LQKENI. V lost 4 bases to trimming and J lost 3 bases; unmatched junction nucleotides: 4. The CDR3 consists of 14 residues. The CDR3 loop reads CASSHTGGDTEAFF. CDR3 nucleotides: TGTGCCAGCTCACATACAGGGGGAGACACTGAAGCTTTCTTT.